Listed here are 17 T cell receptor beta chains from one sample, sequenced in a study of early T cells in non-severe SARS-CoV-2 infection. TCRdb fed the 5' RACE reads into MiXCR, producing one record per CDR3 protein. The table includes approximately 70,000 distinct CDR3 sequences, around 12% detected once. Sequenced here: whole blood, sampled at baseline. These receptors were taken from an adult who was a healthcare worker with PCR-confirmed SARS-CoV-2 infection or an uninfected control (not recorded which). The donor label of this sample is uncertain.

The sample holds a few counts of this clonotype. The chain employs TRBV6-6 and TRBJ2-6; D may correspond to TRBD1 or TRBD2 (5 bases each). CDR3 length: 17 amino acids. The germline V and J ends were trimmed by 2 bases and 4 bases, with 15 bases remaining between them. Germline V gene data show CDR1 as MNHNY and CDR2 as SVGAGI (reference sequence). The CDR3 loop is CASSYLRGPEGANVLTF. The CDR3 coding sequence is TGTGCCAGCAGTTACCTCCGGGGACCGGAAGGGGCCAACGTCCTGACTTTC.

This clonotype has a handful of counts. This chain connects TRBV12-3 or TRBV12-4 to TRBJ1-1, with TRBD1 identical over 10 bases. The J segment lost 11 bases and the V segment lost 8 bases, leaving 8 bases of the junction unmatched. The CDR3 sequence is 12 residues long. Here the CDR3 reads CASGDRGLRAFF. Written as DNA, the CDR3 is TGTGCCAGCGGAGACAGGGGGCTCAGGGCTTTCTTT.

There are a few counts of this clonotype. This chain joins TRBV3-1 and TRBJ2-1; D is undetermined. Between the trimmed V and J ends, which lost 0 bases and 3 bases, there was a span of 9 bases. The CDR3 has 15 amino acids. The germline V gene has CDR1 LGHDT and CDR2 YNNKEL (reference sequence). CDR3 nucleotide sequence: TGTGCCAGCAGCCAAGATATACAGTTCTACAATGAGCAGTTCTTC. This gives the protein CASSQDIQFYNEQFF.

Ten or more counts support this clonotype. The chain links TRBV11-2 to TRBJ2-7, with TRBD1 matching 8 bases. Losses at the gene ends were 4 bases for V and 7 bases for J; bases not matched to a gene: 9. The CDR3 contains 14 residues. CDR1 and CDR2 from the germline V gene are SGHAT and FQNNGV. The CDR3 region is CASSSGQGMREQYF. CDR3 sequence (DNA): TGTGCCAGCAGCTCTGGACAGGGAATGAGGGAGCAGTACTTC. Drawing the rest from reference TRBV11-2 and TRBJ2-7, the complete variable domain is EAGVAQSPRYKIIEKRQSVAFWCNPISGHATLYWYQQILGQGPKLLIQFQNNGVVDDSQLPKDRFSAERLKGVDSTLKIQPAKLEDSAVYLCASSSGQGMREQYFGPGTRLTVT.

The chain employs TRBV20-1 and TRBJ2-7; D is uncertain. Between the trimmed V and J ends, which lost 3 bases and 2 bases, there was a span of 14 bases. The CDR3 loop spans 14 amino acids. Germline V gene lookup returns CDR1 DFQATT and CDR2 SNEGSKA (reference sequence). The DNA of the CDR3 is TGCAGTGCTAGTGGCGCAGTTGGTACCTACGAGCAGTACTTC. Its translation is CSASGAVGTYEQYF.

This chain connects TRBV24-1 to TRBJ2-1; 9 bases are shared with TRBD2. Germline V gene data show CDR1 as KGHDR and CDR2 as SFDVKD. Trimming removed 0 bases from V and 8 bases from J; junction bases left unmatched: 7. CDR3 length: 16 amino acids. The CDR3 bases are TGTGCCACCAGTGATTTGGACGGGACTAGCATCGATGAGCAGTTCTTC. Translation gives CATSDLDGTSIDEQFF.

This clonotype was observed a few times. The CDR3 sequence: CSAHGQSLGTDTQYF. In nucleotides, the CDR3 is TGCAGTGCCCACGGACAGAGCCTAGGCACAGATACGCAGTATTTT. The chain couples TRBV20-1 to TRBJ2-3, with D possibly being TRBD1 (6 bases). With 6 bases removed from V and 1 base from J, the gap between germline ends came to 17 bases. Germline loops: CDR1 DFQATT, CDR2 SNEGSKA (reference sequence). The CDR3 runs 15 residues.

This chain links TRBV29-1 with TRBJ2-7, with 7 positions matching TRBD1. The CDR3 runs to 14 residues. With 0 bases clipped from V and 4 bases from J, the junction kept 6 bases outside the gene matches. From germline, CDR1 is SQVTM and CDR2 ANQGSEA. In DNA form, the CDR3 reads TGCAGCGTTGAAGATCCGGGACAGACGTACGAGCAGTACTTC. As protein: CSVEDPGQTYEQYF.

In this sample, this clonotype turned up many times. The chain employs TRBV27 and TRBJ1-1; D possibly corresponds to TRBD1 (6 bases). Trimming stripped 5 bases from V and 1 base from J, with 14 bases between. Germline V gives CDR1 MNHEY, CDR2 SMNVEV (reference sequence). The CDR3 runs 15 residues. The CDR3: CASSPNRQANTEAFF. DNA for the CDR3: TGTGCCAGCAGTCCTAATCGACAGGCGAACACTGAAGCTTTCTTT.

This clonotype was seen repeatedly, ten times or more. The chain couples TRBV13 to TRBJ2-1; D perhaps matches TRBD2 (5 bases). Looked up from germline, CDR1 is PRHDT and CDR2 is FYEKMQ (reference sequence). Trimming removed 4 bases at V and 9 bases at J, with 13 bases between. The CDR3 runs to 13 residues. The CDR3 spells CASSSLQRPEQFF. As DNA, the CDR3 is TGTGCCAGCAGCTCCCTCCAGCGGCCTGAGCAGTTCTTC.

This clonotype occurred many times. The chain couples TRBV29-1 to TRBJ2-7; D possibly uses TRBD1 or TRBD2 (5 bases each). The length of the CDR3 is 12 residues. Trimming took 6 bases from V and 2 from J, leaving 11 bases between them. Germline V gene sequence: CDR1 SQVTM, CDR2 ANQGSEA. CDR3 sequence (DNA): TGCAGCGTCCGGGACGGGCCCTACGAGCAGTACTTC. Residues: CSVRDGPYEQYF.

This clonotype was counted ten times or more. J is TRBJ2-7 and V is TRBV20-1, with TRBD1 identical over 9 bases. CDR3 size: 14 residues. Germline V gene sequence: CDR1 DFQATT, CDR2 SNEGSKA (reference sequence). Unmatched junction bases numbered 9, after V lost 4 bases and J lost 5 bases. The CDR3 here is CSATPGTGTHEQYF. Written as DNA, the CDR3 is TGCAGTGCTACCCCCGGGACAGGGACCCACGAGCAGTACTTC.

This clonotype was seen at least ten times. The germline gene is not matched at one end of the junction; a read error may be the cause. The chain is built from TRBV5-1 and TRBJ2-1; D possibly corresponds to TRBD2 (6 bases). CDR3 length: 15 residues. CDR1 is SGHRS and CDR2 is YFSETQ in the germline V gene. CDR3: CASSFNRDSDNEQFF. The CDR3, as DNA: TGCGCCAGCAGCTTTAATCGGGACTCCGACAATGAGCAGTTCTTC.

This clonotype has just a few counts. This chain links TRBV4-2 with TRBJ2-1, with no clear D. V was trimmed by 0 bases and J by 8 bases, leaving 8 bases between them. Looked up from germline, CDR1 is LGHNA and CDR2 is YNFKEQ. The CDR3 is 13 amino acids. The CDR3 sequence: CASSQEIVYEQFF. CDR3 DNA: TGTGCCAGCAGCCAAGAGATAGTATATGAGCAGTTCTTC.

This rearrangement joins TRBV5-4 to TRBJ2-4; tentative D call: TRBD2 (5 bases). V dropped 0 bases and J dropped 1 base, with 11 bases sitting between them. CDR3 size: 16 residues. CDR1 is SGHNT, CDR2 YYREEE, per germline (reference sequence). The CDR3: CASSLGNPGAKNIQYF. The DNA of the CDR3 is TGTGCCAGCAGCTTGGGAAACCCGGGGGCCAAAAACATTCAGTACTTC.

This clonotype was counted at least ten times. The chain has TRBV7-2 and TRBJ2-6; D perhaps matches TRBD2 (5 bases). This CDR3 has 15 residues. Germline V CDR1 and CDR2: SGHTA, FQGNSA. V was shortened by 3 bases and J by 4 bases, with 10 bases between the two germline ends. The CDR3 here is CASSLLAAGANVLTF. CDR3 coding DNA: TGTGCCAGCAGCTTGCTAGCTGCCGGGGCCAACGTCCTGACTTTC.

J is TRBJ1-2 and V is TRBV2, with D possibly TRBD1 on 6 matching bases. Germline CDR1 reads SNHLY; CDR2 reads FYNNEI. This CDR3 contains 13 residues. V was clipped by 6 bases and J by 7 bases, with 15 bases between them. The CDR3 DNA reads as TGTGCCAGCAGGGGGGCCTTGGCGGCTGGCTACACCTTC. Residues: CASRGALAAGYTF.